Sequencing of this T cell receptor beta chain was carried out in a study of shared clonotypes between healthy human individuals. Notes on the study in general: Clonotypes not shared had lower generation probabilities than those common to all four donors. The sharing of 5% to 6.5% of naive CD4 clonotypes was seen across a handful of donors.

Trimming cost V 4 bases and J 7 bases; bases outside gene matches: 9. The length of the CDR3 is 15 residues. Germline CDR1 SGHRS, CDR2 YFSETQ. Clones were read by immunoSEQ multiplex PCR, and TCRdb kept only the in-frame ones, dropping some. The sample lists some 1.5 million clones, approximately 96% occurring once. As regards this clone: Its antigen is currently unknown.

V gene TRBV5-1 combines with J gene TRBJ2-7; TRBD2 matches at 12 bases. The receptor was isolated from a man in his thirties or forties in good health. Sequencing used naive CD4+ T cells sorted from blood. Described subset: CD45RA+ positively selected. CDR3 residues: CASSQTSGSSLEQYF. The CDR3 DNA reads TGCGCCAGCAGCCAGACTAGCGGGAGTTCGTTGGAGCAGTACTTC. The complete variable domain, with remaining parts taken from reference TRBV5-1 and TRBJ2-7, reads KAGVTQTPRYLIKTRGQQVTLSCSPISGHRSVSWYQQTPGQGLQFLFEYFSETQRNKGNFPGRFSGRQFSNSRSEMNVSTLELGDSALYLCASSQTSGSSLEQYFGPGTRLTVT.